This T cell receptor (beta chain) was identified during a study of T-cell reconstitution after alpha-beta-depleted transplantation in children. Study-level points and caveats: The study reportedly traced alpha-beta T cells about two months after transplant to several hundred expanded graft clones.

This clonotype was detected a few times. Its antigen is undetermined. V lost 1 base, J lost 14 bases, and 6 bases stayed unmatched. Germline values: CDR1 SEHNR, CDR2 FQNEAQ (reference sequence). This CDR3 is 13 amino acids long. A library of TCRbeta sequences, prepared with unique molecular identifiers, was generated. TCRdb itself ran the PCR reads through MiXCR, one entry per CDR3 protein. The sample contains 440,000 or so distinct CDR3 sequences, 43% of which appear only once. The receptor's source is a girl aged 2 to 9 with aplastic anemia, due to receive a stem cell transplant. The chain uses TRBV7-9 and TRBJ2-1, with 9 bases matching TRBD2. Specimen: PBMCs, collected before TCRalphabeta/CD19-depleted stem cell transplant. The CDR3 loop reads CASSLEGGRAKFF. In DNA form, the CDR3 reads TGTGCCAGCAGCTTAGAAGGCGGGAGGGCCAAGTTCTTC.